This paragraph reports one T cell receptor beta chain. This clone's antigen is unknown. No much larger clone is present one base from it, and per-base qualities are unavailable. Using the deep immunoSEQ assay, TCR CDR3 regions were amplified from genomic DNA by multiplex PCR. For each cell subset, the extracted genomic DNA was distributed evenly across all wells of several immunoSEQ 96-well plates, and each plate served as one replicate. For sorted subsets, approximately 200 ng of genomic DNA, equivalent to some 33,000 T cell genomes, went into each replicate PCR. Purified libraries were measured with a Qubit 3.0 fluorometer, size-checked on a Bioanalyzer 2100, and measured again with the KAPA Library Quantification kit. Every immunoSEQ 96-well plate was sequenced on a separate single-read 150-cycle Illumina NextSeq 550 flow cell. Processing in the source paper ran as follows. Because the immunoSEQ output included only junctional sequences and no quality scores, the filtering could not be the same as the filtering used for full-length reads. To assign V/J genes and CDR3, sequences were annotated against IMGT germline references using PyIR, a Python wrapper for IgBLAST v1.9. Reads were removed for weak V/J assignments (E-value above 1e-6), missing CDR3, stop codons, out-of-frame junctions, or ambiguous translated residues. A V3J clonotype was defined by an identical inferred V gene, J gene, and CDR3 amino acid sequence. The percentage overlap between two repertoires was calculated by dividing the number of shared unique clonotypes by the size of the smaller repertoire. Repertoire richness was assessed with RTK rarefaction, the Chao1 estimator, and Recon v2.1 estimates of unobserved clonotypes. Generation probabilities were computed with OLGA for all TCRbeta clonotypes obtained by the gDNA method from four donors. What TCRdb holds here is the immuneACCESS table cut down to in-frame rearrangements. Part of the clones is not present; checked against another copy, under half of the missing clones reflect an unresolved V gene, and the others are unexplained. The V and J calls and clone size come from that table; D and trimming were worked out from the DNA. The sample table records roughly 120,000 clones; 65% to 75% of these occur just once. The ten largest make up approximately 23% of the sample.

Germline trimming amounts to 7 bases on V and 2 bases on J, with 9 as the count of junction bases outside the gene matches. The germline V gene yields SGHRS for CDR1 and YFSETQ for CDR2. The CDR3 numbers 15 residues from cysteine through phenylalanine. Only CDR3 DNA is held: 45 bases, read in frame from base 1. This entry is derived from a study of shared clonotypes between healthy human individuals (dated by TCRdb to 2019 to 2021). With respect to the entire study: The cohort comprised a couple of women and a few men aged 18 to 49 years. To estimate repertoire size and how much clonotype sharing occurs between individuals, the study deeply sequenced the blood TCR repertoires of five healthy adults. For each donor, three plates each were used for CD4 naive and CD4 memory, two plates were used for CD8 naive, and one plate was used for CD8 memory. To increase sequencing depth and limit assay-specific biases, TCR repertoire library preparation and sequencing were carried out by different laboratories using diverse techniques. Each donor's leukapheresis produced roughly between roughly 0.85 and 10 billion PBMCs. General study outcomes and caveats: The genetic and exposure-history diversity represented was limited by the small number of donors. Pairwise subsampling indicated that sequencing depth was expected to affect the degree of clonotype sharing among donors. About 5% of naive CD4, 3.5% of naive CD8, around 2.3% of memory CD4, and 0.35% to 0.5% of memory CD8 clonotypes were shared across several donors. Even with the large sequencing depth, rarefaction of the sorted-subset datasets indicated that sequencing was incomplete. Estimated clonotype richness was generally larger for naive than for memory subsets. Clonotypes shared by all four sorted-subset donors showed higher generation probabilities than non-shared clonotypes. Sampling was restricted to blood, and TCR repertoires in tissues likely differ from the TCR repertoires found in blood.

The donors were healthy, HIV-negative adults with no recently reported acute infections or vaccinations. Every donor was a Caucasian adult residing in Nashville, Tennessee, USA. CD8 memory samples were composed of magnetically selected CD45RO+ cells combined with CCR7-negative CD45RA+ effector memory (TemRA) cells. After blood collection by leukapheresis, PBMCs were isolated using Ficoll-Histopaque density gradient centrifugation and then cryopreserved in the vapor phase of liquid nitrogen. Purity and quantity of every magnetically sorted T cell population were checked by analytical flow cytometry. Genomic DNA was isolated from each sorted fraction and quantified by UV absorbance on a Nanodrop 2000c.

The source of this sequence is a woman aged 25 to 39 in good health. The sample consisted of memory CD8+ T cells sorted from blood. The cell subset or site label of this sample denotes: CD45RO+ cells pooled with CCR7-negative TemRA cells. The V and J genes are TRBV5-1 and TRBJ2-3; 8 bases in the junction line up with TRBD1. In nucleotides, the sequence is TGCGCCAGCTTTCCGGGACAGGAGGTCACAGATACGCAGTATTTT. It codes for CASFPGQEVTDTQYF.